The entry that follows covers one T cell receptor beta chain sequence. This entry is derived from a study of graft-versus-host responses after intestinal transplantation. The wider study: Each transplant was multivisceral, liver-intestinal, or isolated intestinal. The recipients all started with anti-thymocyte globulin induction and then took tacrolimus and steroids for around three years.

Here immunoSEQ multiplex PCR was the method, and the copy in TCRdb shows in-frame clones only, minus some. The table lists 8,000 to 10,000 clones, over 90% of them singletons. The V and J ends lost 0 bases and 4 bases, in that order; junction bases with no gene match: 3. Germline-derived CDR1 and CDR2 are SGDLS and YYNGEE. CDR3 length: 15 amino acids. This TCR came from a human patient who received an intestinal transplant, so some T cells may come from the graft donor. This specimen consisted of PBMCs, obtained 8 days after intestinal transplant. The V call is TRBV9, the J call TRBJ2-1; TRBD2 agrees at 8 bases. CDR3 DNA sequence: TGTGCCAGCAGCGTAGCGGCTAGCGGGTACAATGAGCAGTTCTTC. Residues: CASSVAASGYNEQFF.